The rows below give T cell receptor beta chains drawn from one sample of a study of blood T cell repertoires in COVID-19. Generated by immunoSEQ multiplex PCR, the TCRdb table keeps only in-frame clones and is missing some. The sample lists 210,000 or so clones, approximately 88% seen once, with around 7% in the top ten. Source material: peripheral blood. These receptors all stem from a man aged 40-49 years with acute or convalescent COVID-19. CDR3s include the opening cysteine and the closing phenylalanine or tryptophan. D genes are given only for firm matches. Size is omitted from some rows. Given values are once, few, many or a class for expanded clones.

TRBJ1-2,once,TRBV6-1,TRBD1,15,CASSESAGGGYGYTF,TGTGCCAGCAGTGAATCGGCAGGGGGCGGCTATGGCTACACCTTC
TRBJ1-4,-,TRBV6-5,-,14,CASSPKTTNEKLFF,TGTGCCAGCAGCCCCAAAACAACTAATGAAAAACTGTTTTTT
TRBJ2-3,-,TRBV5-4,TRBD2,19,CASSLPSLAGGRGTDTQYF,TGTGCCAGCAGCTTACCGAGCCTAGCGGGGGGGCGGGGCACAGATACGCAGTATTTT
TRBJ2-2,-,TRBV11-1,TRBD1,16,CASSVDRGINTGELFF,TGTGCCAGCAGCGTCGACAGGGGCATCAACACCGGGGAGCTGTTTTTT
TRBJ2-3,-,TRBV6-4,TRBD2,15,CASSQTSGGPYTQYF,TGTGCCAGCAGCCAAACTAGCGGGGGCCCGTATACGCAGTATTTT
TRBJ1-2,once,TRBV3-1/TRBV3-2,TRBD1,16,CASSQETGVENYGYTF,TGTGCCAGCAGCCAAGAAACAGGGGTGGAGAACTATGGCTACACCTTC
TRBJ1-2,-,TRBV7-9,-,12,CASSLQGSSYTF,TGTGCCAGCAGCCTTCAGGGCAGCAGCTACACCTTC
TRBJ1-2,-,TRBV15,-,15,CATSRPEQGNYGYTF,TGTGCCACCAGCAGACCCGAACAGGGCAACTATGGCTACACCTTC
TRBJ2-3,-,TRBV10-2,-,17,CASRPTTGRSSTDTQYF,TGCGCCAGCAGACCTACGACAGGCCGATCTAGCACAGATACGCAGTATTTT
TRBJ2-7,-,TRBV6-2/TRBV6-3,TRBD1,13,CASSRTGSGWQYF,TGTGCCAGCAGTCGGACAGGGTCGGGATGGCAGTACTTC
TRBJ1-2,-,TRBV5-1,TRBD1,13,CASSFDRVDGYTF,TGCGCCAGCAGCTTCGACAGGGTTGACGGCTACACCTTC
TRBJ2-1,-,TRBV6-5,TRBD2,13,CASTGLAGFEQFF,TGTGCCAGCACGGGACTAGCGGGGTTTGAGCAGTTCTTC
TRBJ2-7,-,TRBV2,TRBD1,13,CASSAGTGREQYF,TGTGCCAGCAGTGCCGGGACAGGGCGCGAGCAGTACTTC
TRBJ1-1,-,TRBV4-2,-,15,CASRSWGGRNTEAFF,TGTGCCAGCAGGTCCTGGGGGGGGCGGAACACTGAAGCTTTCTTT
TRBJ2-2,-,TRBV9,-,15,CASSPQGSATGELFF,TGTGCCAGCAGCCCCCAGGGTAGTGCCACCGGGGAGCTGTTTTTT
TRBJ2-3,-,TRBV6-4,-,14,CASSPARGADTQYF,TGTGCCAGCAGTCCCGCCAGGGGGGCAGATACGCAGTATTTT
TRBJ1-1,-,TRBV9,TRBD1,14,CASSGTGQNTEAFF,TGTGCCAGCAGCGGGACAGGGCAGAACACTGAAGCTTTCTTT
TRBJ2-5,once,TRBV25-1,-,16,CASSGGLTTTQETQYF,TGTGCCAGCAGTGGGGGGCTCACCACCACCCAAGAGACCCAGTACTTC
TRBJ2-3,-,TRBV9,TRBD2,16,CASSVEGTSGDWTQYF,TGTGCCAGCAGCGTAGAGGGGACTAGCGGTGATTGGACGCAGTATTTT
TRBJ2-5,-,TRBV11-2,-,15,CASSSLDRSQETQYF,TGTGCCAGCAGCTCCCTAGACAGGTCCCAAGAGACCCAGTACTTC
TRBJ1-2,-,TRBV19,TRBD1,15,CASSSRKGAYYGYTF,TGTGCCAGTAGTTCCCGGAAGGGGGCTTACTATGGCTACACCTTC
TRBJ1-5,-,TRBV19,TRBD1,15,CASNLGDREYQPQHF,TGTGCCAGTAACCTAGGGGACAGGGAATATCAGCCCCAGCATTTT
TRBJ2-7,-,TRBV4-2,-,15,CASSPTGSGNYEQYF,TGTGCCAGCAGCCCCACAGGGTCTGGAAACTACGAGCAGTACTTC
TRBJ1-5,-,TRBV6-5,TRBD1,15,CASSLDRSRFQPQHF,TGTGCCAGCAGCTTGGACAGGTCAAGGTTTCAGCCCCAGCATTTT
TRBJ1-1,-,TRBV13,-,15,CASSLGGSLNTEAFF,TGTGCCAGCAGCTTAGGCGGGAGCCTAAACACTGAAGCTTTCTTT
TRBJ2-7,few,TRBV2,-,12,CASSEAKGGQYF,TGTGCCAGCAGTGAAGCGAAAGGAGGGCAGTACTTC
TRBJ1-1,-,TRBV2,-,15,CASIPTVPGNTEAFF,TGTGCCAGCATTCCGACAGTCCCTGGGAACACTGAAGCTTTCTTT
TRBJ2-7,once,TRBV27,-,15,CASSPPGAIVYEQYF,TGTGCCAGCAGTCCTCCAGGGGCAATAGTATACGAGCAGTACTTC
TRBJ2-1,-,TRBV5-1,TRBD2,15,CASSLGSGGANEQFF,TGCGCCAGCAGCTTGGGCAGCGGGGGGGCGAATGAGCAGTTCTTC
TRBJ2-2,-,TRBV6-5,TRBD2,15,CASRYGLADTGELFF,TGTGCCAGCAGATACGGACTAGCGGACACCGGGGAGCTGTTTTTT
TRBJ1-5,-,TRBV30,TRBD1,14,CAWSDRTGVQPQHF,TGTGCCTGGAGTGACAGGACAGGGGTTCAGCCCCAGCATTTT
TRBJ2-5,-,TRBV5-1,-,14,CASSLQMYQETQYF,TGCGCCAGCAGCTTGCAAATGTACCAAGAGACCCAGTACTTC
TRBJ1-1,-,TRBV19,TRBD1,17,CASSMPTVLTGGTEAFF,TGTGCCAGTAGTATGCCCACCGTTTTAACAGGGGGGACTGAAGCTTTCTTT
TRBJ1-2,-,TRBV5-6,-,14,CASSPVTVPGGYTF,TGTGCCAGCAGCCCGGTGACAGTTCCTGGGGGCTACACCTTC
TRBJ2-2,-,TRBV29-1,-,14,CSVDDNRGTGELFF,TGCAGCGTTGATGACAACCGGGGCACCGGGGAGCTGTTTTTT
TRBJ2-2,-,TRBV7-2,-,13,CASSLDPAGELFF,TGTGCCAGCAGCTTAGACCCAGCCGGGGAGCTGTTTTTT
TRBJ1-1,-,TRBV27,-,16,CASSSIGLNLNTEAFF,TGTGCCAGCAGTTCCATAGGACTGAATCTGAACACTGAAGCTTTCTTT